These 12 T cell receptor beta chains were all obtained from the same sample, sequenced in a study of T cell repertoires in cytomegalovirus infection. TCRdb re-called the reads with MiXCR, one entry per CDR3 protein. In the table there are just under 300,000 distinct CDR3 sequences, around 10% of which are singletons. The sequencing sample was made of PBMCs. Receptor source: a human donor in good health (CMV status not recorded). Some clones in this sample may be carry-over from other donors' samples.

This clonotype was found once. The chain carries TRBV7-9 and TRBJ2-7, with unresolved D. This CDR3 has 14 amino acids. Germline-derived CDR1 and CDR2 are SEHNR and FQNEAQ (reference sequence). Trimming cost V 2 bases and J 3 bases, with 11 bases left between them. CDR3 sequence: CASSLSEGIYEQYV. In nucleotides, the CDR3 is TGTGCCAGCAGCTTATCGGAAGGGATCTACGAGCAGTACGTC.

Ten or more counts support this clonotype. The chain uses TRBV5-1 and TRBJ2-1, with 14 nucleotides matching TRBD2. CDR3 size: 17 residues. The germline V gene encodes CDR1 SGHRS and CDR2 YFSETQ. V shed 4 bases and J 4 bases; nucleotides not matched to a gene: 7. CDR3 sequence: CASSPGLAGGIYNEQFF. The CDR3 DNA reads as TGCGCCAGCAGCCCCGGACTAGCGGGGGGAATATACAATGAGCAGTTCTTC.

There are many counts of this clonotype. The chain joins TRBV12-3 or TRBV12-4 to TRBJ1-1; the D is unclear. This CDR3 is built from 11 residues. V lost 2 bases to trimming and J lost 6 bases, with 4 bases between them. Written as DNA, the CDR3 is TGTGCCAGCAGTTTATTCCCTGAAGCTTTCTTT. Its protein is CASSLFPEAFF.

This clonotype appeared many times. The V gene is TRBV19, the J gene TRBJ1-5, with 8 bases fitting TRBD1. This CDR3 comprises 17 residues. Germline values: CDR1 LNHDA, CDR2 SQIVND (reference sequence). V lost 4 bases and J lost 2; bases outside the gene matches: 10. The CDR3 DNA is TGTGCCAGTAGTACTGGACAGGGAGGAAGGCGCAATCAGCCCCAGCATTTT. Translated: CASSTGQGGRRNQPQHF.

The chain recombines TRBV5-1 with TRBJ2-1; 10 bases fit TRBD2. CDR3 length: 16 amino acids. V lost 4 bases, J lost 3 bases, and 7 bases stayed unmatched. Germline lookup yields CDR1 SGHRS and CDR2 YFSETQ. The CDR3 loop is CASSLTSGGGYNEQFF. In DNA, the CDR3 is TGCGCCAGCAGCCTGACGAGCGGGGGGGGCTACAATGAGCAGTTCTTC.

Ten or more counts support this clonotype. This chain connects TRBV29-1 to TRBJ2-5; TRBD1 matches 7 bases. With V trimmed by 6 bases and J by 5 bases, 9 bases remained unmatched. In germline, CDR1 is SQVTM, CDR2 ANQGSEA. The CDR3 runs to 13 residues. For the CDR3, the DNA is TGCAGCGTCCCCCGACAGGGCGGGGAGACCCAGTACTTC. Translation gives CSVPRQGGETQYF.

This clonotype was picked up many times. V and J are TRBV20-1 and TRBJ1-6, with a possible D match to TRBD1 (5 bases). Per the germline V gene, CDR1 is DFQATT and CDR2 is SNEGSKA (reference sequence). The CDR3 extends over 13 amino acids. The CDR3 region has the DNA TGCGGTCGTGGGACGGACTATAATTCACCCCTCCACTTT. It is translated as CGRGTDYNSPLHF.

This clonotype was detected ten times or more. The J gene is TRBJ2-1, the V gene TRBV4-2, with 10 positions matching TRBD1. Germline V gene data show CDR1 as LGHNA and CDR2 as YNFKEQ. The CDR3 runs 15 residues. V was clipped by 1 base and J by 3 bases; unmatched bases: 0. In DNA form, the CDR3 reads TGTGCCAGCAGCCAAGGGACAGGGGGCTACAATGAGCAGTTCTTC. Encoded protein: CASSQGTGGYNEQFF.

This clonotype has at least ten counts. The genes are TRBV10-3 and TRBJ2-7, with 8 bases identical to TRBD1. Per germline, CDR1 ENHRY and CDR2 SYGVKD. V shed 6 bases, J shed 2 bases, and the junction held 9 bases outside the gene matches. This CDR3 is 15 amino acids long. The CDR3 coding sequence is TGTGCCATCAGGAGCACAGGGGGGATTACCTACGAGCAGTACTTC. Its protein is CAIRSTGGITYEQYF.

This clonotype has at least ten counts. The gene calls are TRBV29-1 and TRBJ2-5, with D unclear. V dropped 8 bases and J dropped 3 bases, with 19 bases sitting between them. CDR3 length: 14 amino acids. Germline CDR1 reads SQVTM; CDR2 reads ANQGSEA. The CDR3 loop is CSIIGPHMEETQYF. CDR3 DNA: TGCAGCATCATAGGTCCCCACATGGAAGAGACCCAGTACTTC.

The V and J genes are TRBV20-1 and TRBJ2-1; 10 bases align to TRBD2. Germline V gene data show CDR1 as DFQATT and CDR2 as SNEGSKA (reference sequence). The CDR3 has 16 residues. After removal of 5 bases from V and 1 base from J, the junction contained 8 bases not matched to a gene. The CDR3 nucleotides read TGCAGTGCTCGAACCCTAGCGGGGGCTTCCTACAATGAGCAGTTCTTC. This sequence encodes CSARTLAGASYNEQFF.

The V call is TRBV7-3, the J call TRBJ2-3; D is possibly TRBD1 (6 bases). Germline V gives CDR1 SGHTA, CDR2 FQGTGA. This CDR3 comprises 14 residues. V lost 7 bases and J lost 1, with 12 bases in between. The CDR3 spells CASTSQGRTDTQYF. The CDR3, as DNA: TGTGCCAGCACGAGTCAGGGGCGCACAGATACGCAGTATTTT.